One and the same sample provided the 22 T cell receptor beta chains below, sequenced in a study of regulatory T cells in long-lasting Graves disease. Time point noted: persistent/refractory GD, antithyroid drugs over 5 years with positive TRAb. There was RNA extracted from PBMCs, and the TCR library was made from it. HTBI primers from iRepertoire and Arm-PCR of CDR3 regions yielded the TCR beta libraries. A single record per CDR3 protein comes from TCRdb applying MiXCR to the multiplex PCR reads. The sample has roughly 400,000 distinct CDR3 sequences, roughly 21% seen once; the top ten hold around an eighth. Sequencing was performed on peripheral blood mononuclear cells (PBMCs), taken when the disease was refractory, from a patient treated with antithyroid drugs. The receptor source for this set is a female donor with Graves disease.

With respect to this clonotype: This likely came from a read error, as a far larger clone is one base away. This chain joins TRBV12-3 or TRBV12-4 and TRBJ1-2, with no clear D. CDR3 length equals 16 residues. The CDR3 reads CASSPLKGRSFYGHTF. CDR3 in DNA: TGTGCCAGCAGCCCCCTGAAGGGCAGAAGTTTCTATGGCCACACCTTC.

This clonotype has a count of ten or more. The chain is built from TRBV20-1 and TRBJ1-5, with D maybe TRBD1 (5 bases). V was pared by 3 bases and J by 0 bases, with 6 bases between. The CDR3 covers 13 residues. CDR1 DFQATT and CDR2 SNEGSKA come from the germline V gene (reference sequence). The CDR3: CSARGDSNQPQHF. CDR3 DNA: TGCAGTGCTAGGGGGGATAGCAATCAGCCCCAGCATTTT.

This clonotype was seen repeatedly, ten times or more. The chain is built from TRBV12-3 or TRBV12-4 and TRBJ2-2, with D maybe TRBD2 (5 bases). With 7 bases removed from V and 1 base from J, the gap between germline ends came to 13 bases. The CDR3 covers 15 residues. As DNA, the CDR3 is TGTGCCAGCACCCCCCTTGGAGGGAACACCGGGGAGCTGTTTTTT. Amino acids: CASTPLGGNTGELFF.

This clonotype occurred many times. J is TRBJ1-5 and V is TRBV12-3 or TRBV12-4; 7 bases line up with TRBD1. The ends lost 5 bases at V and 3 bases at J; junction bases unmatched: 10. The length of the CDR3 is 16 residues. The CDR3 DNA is TGTGCCAGCAGTCCCCGAGGACAGGCGCTCAATCAGCCCCAGCATTTT. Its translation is CASSPRGQALNQPQHF.

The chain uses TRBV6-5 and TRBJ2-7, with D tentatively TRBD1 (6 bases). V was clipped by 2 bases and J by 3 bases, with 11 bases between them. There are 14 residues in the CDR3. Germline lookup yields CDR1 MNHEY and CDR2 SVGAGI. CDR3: CASSYPRTDYEQYF. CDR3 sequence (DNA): TGTGCCAGCAGTTACCCCCGGACAGACTACGAGCAGTACTTC.

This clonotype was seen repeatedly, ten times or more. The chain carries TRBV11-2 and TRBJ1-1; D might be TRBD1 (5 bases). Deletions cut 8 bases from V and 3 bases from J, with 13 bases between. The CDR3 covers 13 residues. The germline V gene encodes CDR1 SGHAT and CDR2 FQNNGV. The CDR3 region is CASSAGPHTEAFF. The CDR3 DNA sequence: TGTGCCAGCTCCGCAGGGCCCCACACTGAAGCTTTCTTT.

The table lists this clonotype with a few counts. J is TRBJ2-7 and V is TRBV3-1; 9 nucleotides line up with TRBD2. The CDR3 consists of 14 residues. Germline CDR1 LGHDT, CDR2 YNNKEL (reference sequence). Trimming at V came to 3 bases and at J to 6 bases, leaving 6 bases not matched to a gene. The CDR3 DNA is TGTGCCAGCAGCCAGCGCGGGAGGGATGGCGAGCAGTACTTC. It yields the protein CASSQRGRDGEQYF.

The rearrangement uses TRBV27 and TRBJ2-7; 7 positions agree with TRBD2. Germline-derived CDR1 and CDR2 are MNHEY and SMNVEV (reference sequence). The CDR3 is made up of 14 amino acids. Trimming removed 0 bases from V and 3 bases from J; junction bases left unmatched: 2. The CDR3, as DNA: TGTGCCAGCAGTTTATCGGGACTATACTACGAGCAGTACTTC. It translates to CASSLSGLYYEQYF.

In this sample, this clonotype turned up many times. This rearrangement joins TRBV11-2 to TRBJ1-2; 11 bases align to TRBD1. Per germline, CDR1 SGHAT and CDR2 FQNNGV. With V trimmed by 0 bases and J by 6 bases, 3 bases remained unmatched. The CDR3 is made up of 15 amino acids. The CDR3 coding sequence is TGTGCCAGCAGCTTAGAAGTGGGACAGGGGGATGGCTACACCTTC. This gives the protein CASSLEVGQGDGYTF. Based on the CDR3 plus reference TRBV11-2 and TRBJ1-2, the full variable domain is EAGVAQSPRYKIIEKRQSVAFWCNPISGHATLYWYQQILGQGPKLLIQFQNNGVVDDSQLPKDRFSAERLKGVDSTLKIQPAKLEDSAVYLCASSLEVGQGDGYTFGSGTRLTVV.

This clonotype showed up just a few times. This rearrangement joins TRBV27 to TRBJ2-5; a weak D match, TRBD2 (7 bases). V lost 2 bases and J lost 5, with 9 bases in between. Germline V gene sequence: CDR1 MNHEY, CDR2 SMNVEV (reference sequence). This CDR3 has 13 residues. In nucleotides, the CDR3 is TGTGCCAGCAGTTTAGGGGGGGCTGAGACCCAGTACTTC. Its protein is CASSLGGAETQYF.

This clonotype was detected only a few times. This CDR3 reads CASSLRTSDYEQYF. CDR3 DNA sequence: TGTGCCAGCAGTTTAAGGACTAGCGACTACGAGCAGTACTTC. V and J are TRBV12-3 or TRBV12-4 and TRBJ2-7; TRBD2 agrees at 9 bases. This CDR3 is built from 14 residues. The V segment lost 2 bases and the J segment 3 bases; nucleotides outside the gene matches: 2.

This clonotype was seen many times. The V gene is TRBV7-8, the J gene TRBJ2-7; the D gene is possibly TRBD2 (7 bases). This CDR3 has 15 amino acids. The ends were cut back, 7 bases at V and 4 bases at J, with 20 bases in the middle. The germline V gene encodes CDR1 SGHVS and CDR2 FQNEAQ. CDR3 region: CASTSTFGGPYEQYF. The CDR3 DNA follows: TGTGCCAGCACTTCCACGTTCGGGGGGCCGTACGAGCAGTACTTC.

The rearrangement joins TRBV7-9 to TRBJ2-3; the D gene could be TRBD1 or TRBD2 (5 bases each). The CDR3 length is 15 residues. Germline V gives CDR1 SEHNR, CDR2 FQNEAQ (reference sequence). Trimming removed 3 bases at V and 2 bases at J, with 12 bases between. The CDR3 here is CASSFPAGTTDTQYF. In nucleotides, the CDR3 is TGTGCCAGCAGCTTTCCCGCAGGGACCACAGATACGCAGTATTTT.

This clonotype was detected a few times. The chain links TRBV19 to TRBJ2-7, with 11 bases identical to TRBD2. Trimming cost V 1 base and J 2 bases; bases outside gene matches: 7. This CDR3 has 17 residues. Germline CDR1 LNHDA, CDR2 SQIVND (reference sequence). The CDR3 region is CASSIVFGTSGPYEQYF. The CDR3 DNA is TGTGCCAGTAGTATAGTATTTGGGACTAGCGGTCCCTACGAGCAGTACTTC.

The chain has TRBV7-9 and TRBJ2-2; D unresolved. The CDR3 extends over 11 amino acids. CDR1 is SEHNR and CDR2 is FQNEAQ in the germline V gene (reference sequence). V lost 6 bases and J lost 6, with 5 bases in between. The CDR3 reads CASSRSGELFF. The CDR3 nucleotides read TGTGCCAGCAGTCGATCCGGGGAGCTGTTTTTT. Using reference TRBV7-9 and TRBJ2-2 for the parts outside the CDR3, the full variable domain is DTGVSQNPRHKITKRGQNVTFRCDPISEHNRLYWYRQTLGQGPEFLTYFQNEAQLEKSRLLSDRFSAERPKGSFSTLEIQRTEQGDSAMYLCASSRSGELFFGEGSRLTVL.

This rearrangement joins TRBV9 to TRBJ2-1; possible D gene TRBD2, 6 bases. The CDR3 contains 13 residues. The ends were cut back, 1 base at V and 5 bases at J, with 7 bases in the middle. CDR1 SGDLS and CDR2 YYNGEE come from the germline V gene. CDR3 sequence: CASSVPGDNEQFF. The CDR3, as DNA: TGTGCCAGCAGCGTACCGGGGGACAATGAGCAGTTCTTC.

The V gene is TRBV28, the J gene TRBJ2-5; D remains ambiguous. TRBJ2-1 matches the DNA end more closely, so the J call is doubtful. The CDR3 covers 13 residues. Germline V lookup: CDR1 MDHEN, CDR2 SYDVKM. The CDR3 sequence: CASSLRPVREQFF. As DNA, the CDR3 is TGTGCCAGCAGTTTACGTCCAGTGCGTGAGCAGTTCTTC.

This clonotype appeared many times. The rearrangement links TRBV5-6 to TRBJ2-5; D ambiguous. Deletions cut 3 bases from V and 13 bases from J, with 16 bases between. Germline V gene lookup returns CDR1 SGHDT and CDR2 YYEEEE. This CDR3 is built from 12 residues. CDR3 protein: CASSSGRSNPYF. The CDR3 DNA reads TGTGCCAGCAGCTCAGGCCGTAGTAACCCGTACTTC.

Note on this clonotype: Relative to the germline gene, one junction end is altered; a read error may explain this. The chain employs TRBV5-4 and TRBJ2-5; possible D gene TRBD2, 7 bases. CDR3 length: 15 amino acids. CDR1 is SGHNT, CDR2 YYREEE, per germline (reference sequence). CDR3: CANSLGAGAQETQYF. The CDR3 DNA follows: TGTGCCAACAGCTTGGGGGCGGGAGCACAAGAGACCCAGTACTTC.

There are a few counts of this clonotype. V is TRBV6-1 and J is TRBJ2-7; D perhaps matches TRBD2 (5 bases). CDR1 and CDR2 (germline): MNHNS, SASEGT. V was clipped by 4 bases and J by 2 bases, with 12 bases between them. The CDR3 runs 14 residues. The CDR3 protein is CASSVAGEAYEQYF. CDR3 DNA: TGTGCCAGCAGTGTCGCCGGGGAAGCCTACGAGCAGTACTTC.

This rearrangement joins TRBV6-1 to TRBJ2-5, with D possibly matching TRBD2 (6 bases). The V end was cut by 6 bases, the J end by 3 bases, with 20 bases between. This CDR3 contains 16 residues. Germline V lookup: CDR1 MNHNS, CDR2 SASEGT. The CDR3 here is CASRTYGGTLKETQYF. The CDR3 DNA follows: TGTGCCAGCAGGACCTATGGCGGGACTCTAAAAGAGACCCAGTACTTC.

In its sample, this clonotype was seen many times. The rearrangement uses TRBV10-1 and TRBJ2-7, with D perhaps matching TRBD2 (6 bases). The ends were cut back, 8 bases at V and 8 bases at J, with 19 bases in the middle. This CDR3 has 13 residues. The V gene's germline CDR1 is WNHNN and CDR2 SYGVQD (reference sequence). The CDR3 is CASSGTPETKQYF. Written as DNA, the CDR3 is TGCGCCAGCTCCGGGACTCCCGAGACAAAGCAGTACTTC.